Sequencing of this TCR beta chain was carried out in a study of T cell changes during pregnancy in multiple sclerosis. Generated by immunoSEQ multiplex PCR, the TCRdb table keeps only in-frame clones and is missing some. The sample has 36,000 or so clones; about 89% are singletons. The germline V gene encodes CDR1 SGHAT and CDR2 FQNNGV. V dropped 5 bases and J dropped 1; count of bases not matched to a gene: 7. This CDR3 is built from 15 residues. This clonotype originated in a female donor with multiple sclerosis, enrolled in a pregnancy study. The chain couples TRBV11-2 to TRBJ1-2; 7 bases align to TRBD1. The starting material was CD8+ T cells from peripheral blood mononuclear cells, obtained in the third trimester of pregnancy. CDR3 sequence: CASSTDRDFNYGYTF. The CDR3 DNA sequence: TGTGCCAGCAGCACCGACAGGGACTTTAACTATGGCTACACCTTC. The full variable domain, completed using reference TRBV11-2 and TRBJ1-2, is EAGVAQSPRYKIIEKRQSVAFWCNPISGHATLYWYQQILGQGPKLLIQFQNNGVVDDSQLPKDRFSAERLKGVDSTLKIQPAKLEDSAVYLCASSTDRDFNYGYTFGSGTRLTVV.